This T cell receptor beta chain was sequenced in a study of metastatic and nonmetastatic thyroid tumors. This clone was seen repeatedly, ten times or more. Its antigen is as yet unknown. No treatment of any kind had been given to any patient before thyroid surgery. Trimming left V 3 bases short and J 1 base short, with 10 bases between. The CDR3 is 14 residues long. Per germline, CDR1 SGHRS and CDR2 YFSETQ. In the authors' methods: CDR3 was compared across clinicopathological groups, and the resulting differences were used to build a distant-metastasis classifier for papillary thyroid cancer. TCRdb re-called clones from the PCR reads using MiXCR. V and J calls and clone size were set by TCRdb, not the authors. This sample has around 89,000 clones, with under 15% found just once. Broader study findings: For both blood and tumor, malignant thyroid tumors reportedly showed significantly higher TCR beta diversity than benign nodules did.

The sequence came from a female donor with papillary thyroid cancer or a benign thyroid nodule (not recorded which). Some clones in this sample may be carry-over from other donors' samples. The chain joins TRBV5-1 to TRBJ1-1; perhaps TRBD1 as D (6 bases). What was sequenced was blood. This CDR3 reads CASSSGGRNTEAFF. CDR3 nucleotide sequence: TGCGCCAGCAGCTCGGGGGGGCGGAACACTGAAGCTTTCTTT.